Each of the 24 T cell receptor beta chains below was sequenced from the same sample in a study of blood T cell repertoires in COVID-19. The repertoire was sequenced with immunoSEQ multiplex PCR; TCRdb's copy has only in-frame clones and lacks some. The data show about 190,000 clones, roughly 90% seen once. Sequencing was done on a sample of peripheral blood. These receptors all come from a woman aged 40 to 55 who had recovered from COVID-19.

The V and J genes are TRBV11-3 and TRBJ2-3, with 7 bases fitting TRBD1. The J segment lost 2 bases and the V segment lost 4 bases, leaving 6 bases of the junction unmatched. CDR3 size: 15 residues. CDR1 is SGHNT, CDR2 YENEEA, per germline. The CDR3 DNA follows: TGTGCCAGCAGCTCGCGGACAGGATTCACAGATACGCAGTATTTT. It yields the protein CASSSRTGFTDTQYF.

The rearrangement joins TRBV30 to TRBJ2-5, with a weak D call TRBD2 (5 bases). CDR1 is GTSNPN, CDR2 SVGIG, per germline (reference sequence). CDR3 length: 13 residues. Trimming left V 4 bases short and J 5 bases short, with 14 bases between. This CDR3 is CAWKVAGAETQYF. DNA of the CDR3: TGTGCCTGGAAAGTGGCGGGCGCCGAGACCCAGTACTTC.

This chain joins TRBV28 and TRBJ2-1; D might be TRBD1 (6 bases). Germline V CDR1 and CDR2: MDHEN, SYDVKM. The length of the CDR3 is 15 residues. V was clipped by 6 bases and J by 2 bases, with 14 bases between them. This CDR3 is CASSLPGEPYNEQFF. The CDR3 DNA follows: TGTGCCAGCAGCCTACCAGGGGAGCCCTACAATGAGCAGTTCTTC.

Here the CDR3 reads CASSLVGGSSRDEQYF. The DNA of the CDR3 is TGTGCCAGCAGCTTAGTAGGGGGTTCCTCAAGGGACGAGCAGTACTTC. The chain couples TRBV7-9 to TRBJ2-7; possibly TRBD1 for D (6 bases). The ends were cut back, 1 base at V and 5 bases at J, with 18 bases in the middle. CDR1 SEHNR and CDR2 FQNEAQ come from the germline V gene (reference sequence). CDR3 size: 16 residues.

The rearrangement joins TRBV29-1 to TRBJ2-1; weak D call: TRBD2 (5 bases). CDR1 is SQVTM and CDR2 is ANQGSEA in the germline V gene. The CDR3 covers 10 residues. The V and J ends lost 6 bases and 6 bases respectively, with 6 bases between them. The CDR3 DNA reads TGCAGCGTCGGGGTCAATGAGCAGTTCTTC. This codes for CSVGVNEQFF.

The V and J genes are TRBV30 and TRBJ1-3; 7 bases map to TRBD1. V lost 1 base to trimming and J lost 2 bases; unmatched junction nucleotides: 14. The CDR3 consists of 18 residues. CDR1 is GTSNPN, CDR2 SVGIG, per germline (reference sequence). CDR3: CAWSGVRAGGFTGNTIYF. The CDR3 DNA is TGTGCCTGGAGTGGGGTCCGGGCAGGGGGATTTACTGGAAACACCATATATTTT. The full variable domain, rest sourced from reference TRBV30 and TRBJ1-3, is SQTIHQWPATLVQPVGSPLSLECTVEGTSNPNLYWYRQAAGRGLQLLFYSVGIGQISSEVPQNLSASRPQDRQFILSSKKLLLSDSGFYLCAWSGVRAGGFTGNTIYFGEGSWLTVV.

The CDR3 protein is CSASLVLSADTQYF. DNA for the CDR3: TGCAGTGCTAGTCTTGTGCTATCCGCAGATACGCAGTATTTT. The rearrangement joins TRBV20-1 to TRBJ2-3; no definite D call. V gave up 3 bases and J gave up 4 bases, with 14 bases separating them. Germline V gives CDR1 DFQATT, CDR2 SNEGSKA (reference sequence). The CDR3 runs to 14 residues.

The V call is TRBV5-4, the J call TRBJ1-1, with 9 bases fitting TRBD1. V trimming: 5 bases; J trimming: 3 bases; junction bases outside the gene matches: 2. The CDR3 runs to 13 residues. Germline values: CDR1 SGHNT, CDR2 YYREEE (reference sequence). Here the CDR3 DNA reads TGTGCCAGCAGGAGACAGGGGGACACTGAAGCTTTCTTT. Translated: CASRRQGDTEAFF.

This clone is a singleton in its sample. For the CDR3, the DNA is TGTGCCAGTAGTATTGGCATACCCAACTATGGCTACACCTTC. Translating it yields CASSIGIPNYGYTF. The chain employs TRBV19 and TRBJ1-2; D not certain. Germline CDR1 LNHDA, CDR2 SQIVND (reference sequence). The CDR3 runs 14 residues. Between the trimmed V and J ends, which lost 3 bases and 2 bases, there was a span of 10 bases.

The J gene is TRBJ1-2, the V gene TRBV18, with TRBD1 matching 10 bases. Losses at the gene ends were 2 bases for V and 2 bases for J; bases not matched to a gene: 2. The CDR3 loop spans 15 amino acids. Germline CDR1 KGHSH, CDR2 LQKENI. DNA for the CDR3: TGTGCCAGCTCACCAGGGACAGGGGTCAACTATGGCTACACCTTC. Amino acid sequence: CASSPGTGVNYGYTF.

CDR3 in amino acids: CASSEGFKGQERNSPLHF. As DNA, the CDR3 is TGTGCCAGCAGTGAAGGGTTTAAGGGACAGGAACGCAATTCACCCCTCCACTTT. This chain joins TRBV25-1 and TRBJ1-6; 8 bases agree with TRBD1. The CDR3 sequence is 18 residues long. V was pared by 2 bases and J by 7 bases, with 13 bases of the junction left unmatched. The V gene's germline CDR1 is MGHDK and CDR2 SYGVNS.

This chain links TRBV15 with TRBJ1-3; 9 nucleotides match TRBD1. The CDR3 is made up of 14 amino acids. Germline-derived CDR1 and CDR2 are LNHNV and YYDKDF (reference sequence). Trimming took 4 bases from V and 4 from J; bases not matched to a gene: 2. The CDR3, as DNA: TGTGCCACCAGCACCGACAGGGGGGGAAACACCATATATTTT. Its translation: CATSTDRGGNTIYF.

The chain uses TRBV6-5 and TRBJ2-6, with 7 bases fitting TRBD1. J gave up 1 base and V 5 bases, and 2 bases lay outside the gene matches. Germline loops: CDR1 MNHEY, CDR2 SVGAGI. The CDR3 contains 15 residues. CDR3: CASSIQGSGANVLTF. The CDR3 DNA reads TGTGCCAGCAGTATACAGGGGTCTGGGGCCAACGTCCTGACTTTC.

V and J are TRBV7-8 and TRBJ1-2; no clear D. Germline CDR1 reads SGHVS; CDR2 reads FQNEAQ. The CDR3 consists of 16 residues. V shed 1 base and J shed 0 bases, with 12 bases lying between them. The CDR3 loop reads CASSLDAVSSNYGYTF. The CDR3 region has the DNA TGTGCCAGCAGCTTAGACGCGGTTTCCTCTAACTATGGCTACACCTTC.

The chain carries TRBV24-1 and TRBJ2-1, with D tentatively TRBD2 (6 bases). The V gene lost 3 bases and the J gene lost 7 bases, with 18 bases spanning the gap. Germline assignment: CDR1 KGHDR and CDR2 SFDVKD. The CDR3 contains 16 residues. DNA of the CDR3: TGTGCCACCAGTGATCCGACTAGGGTAGGGTGGAATGAGCAGTTCTTC. Translated: CATSDPTRVGWNEQFF.

V is TRBV27 and J is TRBJ1-2, with 7 bases identical to TRBD1. V trimming: 4 bases; J trimming: 1 base; junction bases outside the gene matches: 9. The length of the CDR3 is 16 residues. Looked up from germline, CDR1 is MNHEY and CDR2 is SMNVEV (reference sequence). CDR3: CASSSAARGVNYGYTF. The CDR3 region has the DNA TGTGCCAGCAGTTCAGCGGCCAGGGGGGTTAACTATGGCTACACCTTC.

The V gene is TRBV18, the J gene TRBJ2-5; 8 bases line up with TRBD1. The CDR3 has 13 amino acids. V lost 4 bases to trimming and J lost 4 bases; unmatched junction nucleotides: 2. Germline CDR1 reads KGHSH; CDR2 reads LQKENI. CDR3: CASSRGQGETQYF. The CDR3 DNA is TGTGCCAGCTCACGCGGACAGGGAGAGACCCAGTACTTC.

The chain has TRBV29-1 and TRBJ1-2; the match to TRBD1 covers 11 bases. This CDR3 contains 13 residues. Unmatched junction bases numbered 4, after V lost 4 bases and J lost 6 bases. The germline CDR1 and CDR2 sequences are SQVTM and ANQGSEA. In nucleotides, the CDR3 is TGCAGCGTTGCTGTGGGACAGGGGGATGGCTACACCTTC. This encodes CSVAVGQGDGYTF.

The V and J genes are TRBV7-9 and TRBJ1-4; 9 bases are shared with TRBD1. Unmatched junction bases numbered 2, after V lost 2 bases and J lost 4 bases. CDR3 length: 15 residues. CDR1 and CDR2 from the germline V gene are SEHNR and FQNEAQ (reference sequence). CDR3 DNA sequence: TGTGCCAGCAGCTTATCGGGACAGGGTAATGAAAAACTGTTTTTT. Translating gives CASSLSGQGNEKLFF.

The chain links TRBV27 to TRBJ2-2; D unclear. The CDR3 spans 13 residues. Germline CDR1 reads MNHEY; CDR2 reads SMNVEV (reference sequence). Trimming stripped 4 bases from V and 8 bases from J, with 11 bases between. The chain's CDR3 is CASSSDLQGELFF. The CDR3 bases are TGTGCCAGCAGTTCCGACCTACAGGGGGAGCTGTTTTTT.

The chain combines TRBV7-9 with TRBJ2-1; 15 bases fit TRBD2. Germline V gene lookup returns CDR1 SEHNR and CDR2 FQNEAQ (reference sequence). The V and J ends lost 5 bases and 7 bases, in that order; junction bases with no gene match: 9. The CDR3 covers 17 residues. The CDR3 spells CASSQGLAGGAQNEQFF. The CDR3 DNA reads as TGTGCCAGCAGCCAGGGACTAGCGGGAGGCGCACAAAATGAGCAGTTCTTC. Complete variable domain (other parts from reference TRBV7-9 and TRBJ2-1): DTGVSQNPRHKITKRGQNVTFRCDPISEHNRLYWYRQTLGQGPEFLTYFQNEAQLEKSRLLSDRFSAERPKGSFSTLEIQRTEQGDSAMYLCASSQGLAGGAQNEQFFGPGTRLTVL.

Here the CDR3 DNA reads TGTGCCAGCAGTCCCCTAGCAGTCCAAGAGACCCAGTACTTC. This encodes CASSPLAVQETQYF. The genes are TRBV6-5 and TRBJ2-5, with D maybe TRBD2 (5 bases). The CDR3 runs 14 residues. The germline gives CDR1 MNHEY, CDR2 SVGAGI. Trimming cost V 5 bases and J 1 base, with 11 bases left between them.

This sequence joins TRBV7-9 and TRBJ1-1, with unresolved D. This CDR3 spans 12 amino acids. Per the germline V gene, CDR1 is SEHNR and CDR2 is FQNEAQ (reference sequence). V was clipped by 1 base and J by 6 bases, with 6 bases between them. CDR3 in amino acids: CASSLDGPEAFF. CDR3 DNA sequence: TGTGCCAGCAGCTTAGATGGGCCTGAAGCTTTCTTT.

The rearrangement uses TRBV3-1 (or the pseudogene TRBV3-2) and TRBJ2-3, with TRBD2 matching over 9 bases. Germline V gene sequence: CDR1 LGHDT, CDR2 YNNKEL (reference sequence). The V segment lost 0 bases and the J segment 2 bases; nucleotides outside the gene matches: 6. This CDR3 spans 17 amino acids. CDR3 protein: CASSQEPLAGLTDTQYF. CDR3 bases: TGTGCCAGCAGCCAAGAGCCTCTAGCGGGGCTCACAGATACGCAGTATTTT.